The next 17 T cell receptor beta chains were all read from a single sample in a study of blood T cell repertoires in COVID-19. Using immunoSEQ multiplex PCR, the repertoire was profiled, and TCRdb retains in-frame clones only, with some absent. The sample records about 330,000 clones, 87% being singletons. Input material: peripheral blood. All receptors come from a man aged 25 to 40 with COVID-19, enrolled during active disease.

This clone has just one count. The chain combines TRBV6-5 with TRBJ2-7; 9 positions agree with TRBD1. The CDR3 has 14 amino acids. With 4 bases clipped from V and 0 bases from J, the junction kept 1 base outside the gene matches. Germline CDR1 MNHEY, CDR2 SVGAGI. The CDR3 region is CASSSTGGSYEQYF. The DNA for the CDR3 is TGTGCCAGCAGTTCGACAGGGGGCTCCTACGAGCAGTACTTC.

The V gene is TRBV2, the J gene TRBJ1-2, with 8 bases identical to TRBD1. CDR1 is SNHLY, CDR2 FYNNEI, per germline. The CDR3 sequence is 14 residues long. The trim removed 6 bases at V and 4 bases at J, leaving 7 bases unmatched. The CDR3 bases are TGTGCCAGCAGCCCAAGCCAGGGGGCCTATGGCTACACCTTC. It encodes CASSPSQGAYGYTF.

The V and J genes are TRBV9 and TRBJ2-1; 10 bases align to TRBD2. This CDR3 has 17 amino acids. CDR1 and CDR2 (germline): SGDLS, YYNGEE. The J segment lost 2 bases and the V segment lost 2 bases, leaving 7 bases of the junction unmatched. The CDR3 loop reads CASSVTSGTVTYNEQFF. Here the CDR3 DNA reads TGTGCCAGCAGCGTTACTAGCGGGACTGTCACCTACAATGAGCAGTTCTTC.

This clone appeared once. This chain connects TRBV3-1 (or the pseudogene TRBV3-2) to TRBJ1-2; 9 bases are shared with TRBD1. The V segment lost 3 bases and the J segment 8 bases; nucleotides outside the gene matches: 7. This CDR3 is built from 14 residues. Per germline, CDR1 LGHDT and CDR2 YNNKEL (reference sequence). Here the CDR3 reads CASSHRTGDRGYTF. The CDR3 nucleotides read TGTGCCAGCAGCCACCGGACAGGGGATCGCGGCTACACCTTC.

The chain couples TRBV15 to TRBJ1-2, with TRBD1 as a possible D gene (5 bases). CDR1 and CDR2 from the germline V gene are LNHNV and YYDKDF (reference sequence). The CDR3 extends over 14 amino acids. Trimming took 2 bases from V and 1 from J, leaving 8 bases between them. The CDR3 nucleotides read TGTGCCACCAGCAGACACACAGGTAACTATGGCTACACCTTC. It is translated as CATSRHTGNYGYTF.

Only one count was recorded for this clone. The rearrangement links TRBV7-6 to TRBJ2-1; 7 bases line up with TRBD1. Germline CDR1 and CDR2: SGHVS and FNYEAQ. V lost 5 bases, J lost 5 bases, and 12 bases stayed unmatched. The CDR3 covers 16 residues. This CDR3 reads CASSPSTGDRDNEQFF. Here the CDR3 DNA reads TGTGCCAGCAGCCCTTCAACAGGGGATCGGGACAATGAGCAGTTCTTC.

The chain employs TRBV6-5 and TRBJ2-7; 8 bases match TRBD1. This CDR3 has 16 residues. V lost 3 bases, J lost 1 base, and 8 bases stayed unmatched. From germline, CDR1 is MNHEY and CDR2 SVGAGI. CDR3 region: CASSYTRQGTSYEQYF. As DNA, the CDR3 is TGTGCCAGCAGTTATACCAGACAGGGGACATCCTACGAGCAGTACTTC.

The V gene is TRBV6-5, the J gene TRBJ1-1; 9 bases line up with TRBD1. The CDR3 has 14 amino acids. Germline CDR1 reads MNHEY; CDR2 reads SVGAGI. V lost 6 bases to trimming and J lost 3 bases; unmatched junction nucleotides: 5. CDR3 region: CASSHRDRDTEAFF. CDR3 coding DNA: TGTGCCAGCAGCCACCGGGACAGGGACACTGAAGCTTTCTTT.

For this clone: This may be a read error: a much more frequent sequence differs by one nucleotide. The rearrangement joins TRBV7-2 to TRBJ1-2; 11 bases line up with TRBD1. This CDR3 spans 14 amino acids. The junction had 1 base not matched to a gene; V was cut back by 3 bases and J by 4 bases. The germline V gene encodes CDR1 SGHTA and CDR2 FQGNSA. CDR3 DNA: TGTGCCAGCAGCTTGGGACAGGGGGTCTATGGCTACACCTTC. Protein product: CASSLGQGVYGYTF.

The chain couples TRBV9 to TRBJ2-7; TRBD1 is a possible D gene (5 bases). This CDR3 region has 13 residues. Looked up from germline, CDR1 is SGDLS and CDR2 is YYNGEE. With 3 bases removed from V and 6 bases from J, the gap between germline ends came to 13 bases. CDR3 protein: CASSGGRYSEQYF. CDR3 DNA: TGTGCCAGCAGCGGGGGCCGGTATTCCGAGCAGTACTTC. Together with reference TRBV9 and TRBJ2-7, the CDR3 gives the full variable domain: DSGVTQTPKHLITATGQRVTLRCSPRSGDLSVYWYQQSLDQGLQFLIQYYNGEERAKGNILERFSAQQFPDLHSELNLSSLELGDSALYFCASSGGRYSEQYFGPGTRLTVT.

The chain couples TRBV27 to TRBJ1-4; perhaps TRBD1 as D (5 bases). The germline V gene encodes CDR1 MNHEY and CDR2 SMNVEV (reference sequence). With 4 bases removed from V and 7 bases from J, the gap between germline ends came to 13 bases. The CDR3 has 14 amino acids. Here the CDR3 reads CASSSRGGGEKLFF. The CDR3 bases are TGTGCCAGCAGTTCCCGGGGGGGAGGTGAAAAACTGTTTTTT.

For the CDR3, the DNA is TGTGCCAGCAGCTTACTACGCGGGAGCAGCAATGAGCAGTTCTTC. It encodes CASSLLRGSSNEQFF. This chain uses TRBV7-3 with TRBJ2-1; 7 bases are shared with TRBD2. The CDR3 has 15 amino acids. V trimming: 2 bases; J trimming: 6 bases; junction bases outside the gene matches: 7. CDR1 is SGHTA, CDR2 FQGTGA, per germline.

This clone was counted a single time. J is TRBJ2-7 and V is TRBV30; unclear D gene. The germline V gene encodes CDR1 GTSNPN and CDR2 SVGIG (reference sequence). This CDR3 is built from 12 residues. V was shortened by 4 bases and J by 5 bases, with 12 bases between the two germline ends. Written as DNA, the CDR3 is TGTGCCTGGACCCCGGGTCCCAACGAGCAGTACTTC. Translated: CAWTPGPNEQYF.

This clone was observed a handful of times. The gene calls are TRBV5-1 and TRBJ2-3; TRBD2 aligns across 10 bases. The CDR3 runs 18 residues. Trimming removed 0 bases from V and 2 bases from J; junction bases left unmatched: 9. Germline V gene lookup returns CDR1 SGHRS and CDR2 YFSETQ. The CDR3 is CASSLGLAGAQFTDTQYF. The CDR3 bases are TGCGCCAGCAGCTTGGGGCTAGCGGGGGCCCAATTCACAGATACGCAGTATTTT.

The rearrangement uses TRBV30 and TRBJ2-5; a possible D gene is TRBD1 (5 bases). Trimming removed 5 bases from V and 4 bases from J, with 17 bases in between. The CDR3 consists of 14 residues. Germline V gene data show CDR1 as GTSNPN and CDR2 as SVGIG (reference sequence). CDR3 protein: CAWLKGGAGETQYF. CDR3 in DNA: TGTGCCTGGCTGAAAGGTGGGGCCGGAGAGACCCAGTACTTC.

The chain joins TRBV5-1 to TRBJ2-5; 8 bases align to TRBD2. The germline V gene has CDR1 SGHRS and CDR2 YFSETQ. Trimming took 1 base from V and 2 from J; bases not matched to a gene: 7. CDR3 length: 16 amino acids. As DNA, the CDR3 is TGCGCCAGCAGCTTGACACTAGCGGAGCCTCAAGAGACCCAGTACTTC. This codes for CASSLTLAEPQETQYF.

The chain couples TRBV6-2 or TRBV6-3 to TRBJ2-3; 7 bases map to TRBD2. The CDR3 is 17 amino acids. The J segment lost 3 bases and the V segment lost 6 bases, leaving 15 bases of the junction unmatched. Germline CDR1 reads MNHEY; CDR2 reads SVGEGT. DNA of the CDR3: TGTGCCAGCAGCCCACTAGCGACCGATTGGAGGACAGATACGCAGTATTTT. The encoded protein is CASSPLATDWRTDTQYF.